This TCR beta chain was identified during a study of CD8 T cells in ankylosing spondylitis. This clonotype was seen ten or more times. What it binds is unknown. Broader study findings: Reportedly, significant enrichment of disease-linked clones occurred in matched ankylosing spondylitis synovial fluid. Blood of patients with ankylosing spondylitis appeared to be characterized by a TCR beta motif of 8 or 9 highly homologous variants. Previously reported in reactive arthritis synovial fluid and blood were some of the motif variants.

After removal of 6 bases from V and 4 bases from J, the junction contained 7 bases not matched to a gene. This CDR3 contains 14 residues. The germline gives CDR1 SGHTA, CDR2 FQGNSA. A quantitative 5'-RACE method, one with molecular barcodes, was used to make TCR beta libraries. In TCRdb, the 5' RACE reads were re-called with MiXCR into one record per CDR3 protein. This sample carries about 190,000 distinct CDR3 sequences, 10% to 15% of them seen once, and the ten largest clones take 11%. The V gene is TRBV7-2, the J gene TRBJ2-7; the match to TRBD1 covers 9 bases. Input material: blood, either unsorted or a sorted T cell fraction (not recorded which). This receptor was taken from a female donor with ankylosing spondylitis or in good health (not recorded which). The CDR3 loop reads CASREQGAKYEQYF. Here the CDR3 DNA reads TGTGCCAGCAGAGAACAGGGGGCGAAATACGAGCAGTACTTC.